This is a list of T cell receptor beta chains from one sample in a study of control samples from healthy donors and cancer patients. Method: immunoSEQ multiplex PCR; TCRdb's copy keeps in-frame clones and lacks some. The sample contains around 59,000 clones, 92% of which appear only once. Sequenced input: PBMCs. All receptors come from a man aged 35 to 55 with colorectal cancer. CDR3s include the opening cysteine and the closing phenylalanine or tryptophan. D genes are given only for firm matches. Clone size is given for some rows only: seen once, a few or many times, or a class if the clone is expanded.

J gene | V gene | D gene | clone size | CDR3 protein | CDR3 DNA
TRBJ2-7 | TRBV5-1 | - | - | CASSSHLRQVYEQYF | TGCGCCAGCAGCTCCCATCTCCGACAGGTCTACGAGCAGTACTTC
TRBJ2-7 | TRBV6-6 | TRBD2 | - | CASSSGTRTYEQYF | TGTGCCAGCAGTTCGGGGACTAGGACGTACGAGCAGTACTTC
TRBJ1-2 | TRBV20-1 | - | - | CSPRDYGYTF | TGCAGCCCTAGAGACTATGGCTACACCTTC
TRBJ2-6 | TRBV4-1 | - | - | CASSQPGANVLTF | TGCGCCAGCAGCCAACCTGGGGCCAACGTCCTGACTTTC
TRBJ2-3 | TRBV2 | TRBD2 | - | CASSEGTTGVTQYF | TGTGCCAGCAGTGAGGGGACTACAGGAGTTACGCAGTATTTT
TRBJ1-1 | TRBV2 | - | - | CASTPFVVNTEAFF | TGTGCCAGCACCCCATTTGTGGTGAACACTGAAGCTTTCTTT
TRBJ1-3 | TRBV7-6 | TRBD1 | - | CASSPRRDREGNTIYF | TGTGCCAGCAGCCCAAGGCGGGACAGGGAAGGAAACACCATATATTTT
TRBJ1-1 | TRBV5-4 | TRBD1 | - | CASSLGQGVEAFF | TGTGCCAGCAGCTTAGGACAGGGGGTTGAAGCTTTCTTT
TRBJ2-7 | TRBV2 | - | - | CASSRTTKYEQYF | TGTGCCAGCAGCAGGACCACGAAGTACGAGCAGTACTTC
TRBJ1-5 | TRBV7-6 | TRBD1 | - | CASSLTGGTNQPQHF | TGTGCCAGCAGCTTAACAGGGGGTACTAATCAGCCCCAGCATTTT
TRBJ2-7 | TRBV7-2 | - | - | CASSLGGPLNEQYF | TGTGCCAGCAGCTTAGGGGGGCCTTTAAACGAGCAGTACTTC
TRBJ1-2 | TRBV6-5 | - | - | CASSWGQYYGYTF | TGTGCCAGCAGTTGGGGACAATACTATGGCTACACCTTC
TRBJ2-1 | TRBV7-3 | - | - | CASSFGLNNEQFF | TGTGCCAGCAGCTTCGGACTCAACAATGAGCAGTTCTTC
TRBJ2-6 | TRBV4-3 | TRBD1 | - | CASSQQTGYSGANVLTF | TGCGCCAGCAGCCAGCAGACAGGGTACTCTGGGGCCAACGTCCTGACTTTC
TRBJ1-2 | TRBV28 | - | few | CASSSNIGYTF | TGTGCCAGCAGTTCCAACATTGGCTACACCTTC
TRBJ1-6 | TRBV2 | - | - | CASSGSNSPLHF | TGTGCCAGCAGTGGCTCTAATTCACCCCTCCACTTT
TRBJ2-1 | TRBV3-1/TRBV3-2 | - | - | CASTRGSSYNEQFF | TGTGCCAGCACCAGGGGAAGCTCCTACAATGAGCAGTTCTTC
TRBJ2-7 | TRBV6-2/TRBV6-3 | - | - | CASSYLFGGHEKQISYEQYF | TGTGCCAGCAGTTACTTGTTCGGCGGGCATGAGAAACAAATTTCCTACGAGCAGTACTTC
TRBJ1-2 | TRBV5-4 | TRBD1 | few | CASSVPGQGARGIYGYTF | TGTGCCAGCAGCGTCCCCGGACAGGGGGCTCGGGGAATTTATGGCTACACCTTC
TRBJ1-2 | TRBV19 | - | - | CASSIVHGSAGGYTF | TGTGCCAGTAGTATAGTACATGGCTCCGCCGGTGGCTACACCTTC
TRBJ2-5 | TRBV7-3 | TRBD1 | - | CASSSGQLETQYF | TGTGCCAGCAGCTCGGGACAGTTGGAGACCCAGTACTTC
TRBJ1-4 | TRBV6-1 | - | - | CASSEATGGKGKLFF | TGTGCCAGCAGTGAAGCCACGGGGGGGAAGGGAAAACTGTTTTTT
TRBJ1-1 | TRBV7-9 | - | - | CASILQGRGTEAFF | TGTGCCAGCATCTTACAGGGCCGAGGGACTGAAGCTTTCTTT
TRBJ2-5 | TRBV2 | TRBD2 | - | CASSVGTSQTQYF | TGTGCCAGCAGTGTGGGGACTAGCCAGACCCAGTACTTC
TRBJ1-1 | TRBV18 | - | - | CASSPVVAEAFF | TGTGCCAGCTCACCGGTCGTCGCTGAAGCTTTCTTT
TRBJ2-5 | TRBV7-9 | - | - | CASSGQSETQYF | TGTGCCAGCAGTGGGCAGTCAGAGACCCAGTACTTC
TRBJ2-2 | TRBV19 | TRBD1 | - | CASRTGPNTGELFF | TGTGCCAGCAGGACAGGACCGAACACCGGGGAGCTGTTTTTT
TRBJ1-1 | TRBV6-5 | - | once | CASSYSSQGMNTEAFF | TGTGCCAGCAGTTACTCGAGTCAGGGGATGAACACTGAAGCTTTCTTT
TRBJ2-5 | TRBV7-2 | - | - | CASSLNRQETQYF | TGTGCCAGCAGCTTAAACCGCCAAGAGACCCAGTACTTC
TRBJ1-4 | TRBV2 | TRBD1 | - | CASRLTGINEKLFF | TGTGCCAGCAGATTGACAGGGATAAATGAAAAACTGTTTTTT
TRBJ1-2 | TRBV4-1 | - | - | CASSQVSQSGQGHGYTF | TGCGCCAGCAGCCAAGTCTCTCAATCCGGGCAGGGTCATGGCTACACCTTC
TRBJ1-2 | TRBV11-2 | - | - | CATGRADRGGYTF | TGTGCCACTGGTAGAGCGGACCGGGGGGGCTACACCTTC
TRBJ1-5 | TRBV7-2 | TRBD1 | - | CASSLGWGQNQPQHF | TGTGCCAGCAGCTTAGGGTGGGGACAGAATCAGCCCCAGCATTTT
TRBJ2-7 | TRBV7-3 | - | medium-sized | CASSVRQRGEQYF | TGTGCCAGCAGCGTTCGACAGAGGGGCGAGCAGTACTTC
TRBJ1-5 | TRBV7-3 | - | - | CASSFYGGITADQPQHF | TGTGCCAGCAGCTTTTACGGCGGCATTACCGCGGATCAGCCCCAGCATTTT
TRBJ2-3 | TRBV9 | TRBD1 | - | CASSASGTGDLDTQYF | TGTGCCAGCAGCGCCTCAGGGACAGGGGATTTAGATACGCAGTATTTT
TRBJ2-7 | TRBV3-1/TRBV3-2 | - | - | CASSPRVGSYEQYF | TGTGCCAGCAGCCCCAGGGTAGGGTCCTACGAGCAGTACTTC
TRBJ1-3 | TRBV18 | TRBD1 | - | CASSTTGGDSGNTIYF | TGTGCCAGCTCCACGACAGGGGGCGATTCTGGAAACACCATATATTTT
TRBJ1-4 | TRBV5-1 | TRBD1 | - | CASSLPSGGASEKLFF | TGCGCCAGCAGCTTGCCCTCAGGGGGCGCAAGTGAAAAACTGTTTTTT
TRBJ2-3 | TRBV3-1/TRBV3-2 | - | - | CASSPLGGGGTDTQYF | TGTGCCAGCAGCCCCTTAGGAGGGGGCGGCACAGATACGCAGTATTTT
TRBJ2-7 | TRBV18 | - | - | CASGPDTNSQYF | TGTGCCAGCGGACCGGACACCAACTCTCAGTACTTC
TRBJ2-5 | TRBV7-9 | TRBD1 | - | CASSRGQKETQYF | TGTGCCAGCAGCCGGGGACAGAAAGAGACCCAGTACTTC
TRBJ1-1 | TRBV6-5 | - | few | CASSWTRMNTEAFF | TGTGCCAGCAGTTGGACACGGATGAACACTGAAGCTTTCTTT
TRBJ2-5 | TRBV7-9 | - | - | CASSFSLGPETQYF | TGTGCCAGCAGCTTCAGTCTGGGTCCCGAGACCCAGTACTTC
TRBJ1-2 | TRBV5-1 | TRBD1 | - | CASSLTQGAYYGYTF | TGCGCCAGCAGCTTGACTCAGGGGGCTTACTATGGCTACACCTTC
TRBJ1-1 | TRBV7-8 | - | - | CASSPSAGREAFF | TGTGCCAGCAGCCCTTCGGCCGGGAGAGAAGCTTTCTTT
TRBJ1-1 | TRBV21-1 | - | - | CASTVWTEAFF | TGTGCCAGCACCGTTTGGACTGAAGCTTTCTTT